Sequencing of this T cell receptor (beta chain) was carried out in a study of T cells in Graves' hyperthyroidism and ophthalmopathy. Points on this clonotype: No antigen is known for it.

Researchers amplified the TCR beta CDR3 regions from RNA transcripts. First-round RT-PCR of the TCR CDR3 relied on the HTBI primer set. TCRdb processed the multiplex PCR reads anew with MiXCR; each CDR3 protein has one entry. The table shows hundreds of thousands of distinct CDR3 sequences, with approximately 42% occurring only once. Criteria for exclusion of patients were uncontrolled infection, other autoimmune disease, pregnancy or lactation. The study based diagnoses on clinical symptoms, serum thyroxine and TRAb, thyroid ultrasound and orbital computed tomography. Study results and caveats: Most clonotypes expanded in the thyroid (above 0.001) were also present in blood. The model forecast ophthalmopathy, anticipating it by a median roughly 6 months before onset.

The sequenced sample consisted of peripheral blood or thyroid tissue (not recorded which). This sequence originates from an adult man with Graves' disease, either hyperthyroidism or ophthalmopathy (not recorded which).

The DNA for the CDR3 is TGCGCCAGCGCTCAGGGAACGAACACCGGGGAGCTGTTTTTT. Amino acid sequence: CASAQGTNTGELFF. V and J are TRBV5-1 and TRBJ2-2; TRBD1 is a possible D gene (5 bases). V lost 7 bases and J lost 0, with 10 bases in between. The CDR3 runs 14 residues. Germline CDR1 and CDR2: SGHRS and YFSETQ. The variable domain in full, with the rest retrieved from reference TRBV5-1 and TRBJ2-2, is KAGVTQTPRYLIKTRGQQVTLSCSPISGHRSVSWYQQTPGQGLQFLFEYFSETQRNKGNFPGRFSGRQFSNSRSEMNVSTLELGDSALYLCASAQGTNTGELFFGEGSRLTVL.